This TCR beta chain was recorded in a study of T cells after posttransplantation cyclophosphamide. The study, taken as a whole, reports: After PTCy, TRB diversity resembled that of CNI/methotrexate controls.

This clone showed up just once. The antigen is not known. The CDR3 consists of 15 residues. The V gene's germline CDR1 is SGHRS and CDR2 YFSETQ. V lost 2 bases to trimming and J lost 2 bases; unmatched junction nucleotides: 4. Only in-frame clones appear in the TCRdb table, and some are missing; sequencing was by immunoSEQ multiplex PCR. The sample records tens of thousands of clones, approximately 92% being singletons. Source material: PBMCs. The chain is built from TRBV5-1 and TRBJ2-7; 10 bases fit TRBD1. This TCR was recovered from a woman in her twenties or thirties in good health and a related stem cell transplant donor. The CDR3 loop is CASSFGQGVPYEQYF. Here the CDR3 DNA reads TGCGCCAGCAGCTTTGGACAGGGGGTACCCTACGAGCAGTACTTC.